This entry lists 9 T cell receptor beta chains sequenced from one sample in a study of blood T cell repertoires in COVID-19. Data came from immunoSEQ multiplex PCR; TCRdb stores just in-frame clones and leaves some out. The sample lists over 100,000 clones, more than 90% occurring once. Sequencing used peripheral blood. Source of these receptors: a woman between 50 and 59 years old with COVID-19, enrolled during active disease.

CDR3 sequence: CASSFGTSRTGELFF. CDR3 DNA sequence: TGTGCCAGCAGCTTTGGCACTAGCCGCACCGGGGAGCTGTTTTTT. V and J are TRBV11-3 and TRBJ2-2; a possible D gene is TRBD2 (6 bases). Per the germline V gene, CDR1 is SGHNT and CDR2 is YENEEA. The CDR3 is 15 amino acids. Trimming pared 3 bases from V and 4 bases from J, leaving 12 bases between.

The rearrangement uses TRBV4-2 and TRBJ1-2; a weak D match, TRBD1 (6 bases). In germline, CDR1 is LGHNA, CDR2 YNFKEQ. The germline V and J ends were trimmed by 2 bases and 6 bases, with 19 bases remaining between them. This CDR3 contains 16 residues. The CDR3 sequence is CASSQRHSPQGDGYTF. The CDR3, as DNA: TGTGCCAGCAGCCAACGGCACTCCCCACAGGGTGATGGCTACACCTTC.

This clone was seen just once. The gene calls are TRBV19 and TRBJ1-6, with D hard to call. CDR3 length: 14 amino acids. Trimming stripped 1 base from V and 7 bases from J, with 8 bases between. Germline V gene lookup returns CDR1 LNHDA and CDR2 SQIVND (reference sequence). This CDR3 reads CASSIGGSNSPLHF. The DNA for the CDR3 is TGTGCCAGTAGTATAGGAGGGTCGAATTCACCCCTCCACTTT.

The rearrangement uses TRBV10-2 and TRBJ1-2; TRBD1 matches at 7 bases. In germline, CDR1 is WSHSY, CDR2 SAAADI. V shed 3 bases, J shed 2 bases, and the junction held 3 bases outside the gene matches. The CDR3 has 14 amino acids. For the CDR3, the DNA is TGCGCCAGCAGTGAAAGAGGGGGCAACTATGGCTACACCTTC. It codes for CASSERGGNYGYTF.

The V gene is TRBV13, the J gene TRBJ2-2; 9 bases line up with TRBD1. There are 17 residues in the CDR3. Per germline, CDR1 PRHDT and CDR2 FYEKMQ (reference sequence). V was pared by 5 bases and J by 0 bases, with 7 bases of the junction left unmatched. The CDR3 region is CASSTRTGATNTGELFF. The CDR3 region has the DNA TGTGCCAGCAGCACCCGGACAGGGGCAACGAACACCGGGGAGCTGTTTTTT.

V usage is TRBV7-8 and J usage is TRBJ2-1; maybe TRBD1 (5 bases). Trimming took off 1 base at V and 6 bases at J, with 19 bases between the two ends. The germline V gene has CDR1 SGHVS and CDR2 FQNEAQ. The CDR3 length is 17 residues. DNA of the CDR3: TGTGCCAGCAGCTTAGTCCGTATTATCGACAGACGCAATGAGCAGTTCTTC. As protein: CASSLVRIIDRRNEQFF.

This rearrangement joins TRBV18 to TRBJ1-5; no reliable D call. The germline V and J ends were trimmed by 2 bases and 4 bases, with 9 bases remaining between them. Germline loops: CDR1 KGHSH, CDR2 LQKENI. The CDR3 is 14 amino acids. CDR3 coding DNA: TGTGCCAGCTCACCAGGACGGACTAATCAGCCCCAGCATTTT. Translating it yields CASSPGRTNQPQHF. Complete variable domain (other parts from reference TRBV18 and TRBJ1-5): NAGVMQNPRHLVRRRGQEARLRCSPMKGHSHVYWYRQLPEEGLKFMVYLQKENIIDESGMPKERFSAEFPKEGPSILRIQQVVRGDSAAYFCASSPGRTNQPQHFGDGTRLSIL.

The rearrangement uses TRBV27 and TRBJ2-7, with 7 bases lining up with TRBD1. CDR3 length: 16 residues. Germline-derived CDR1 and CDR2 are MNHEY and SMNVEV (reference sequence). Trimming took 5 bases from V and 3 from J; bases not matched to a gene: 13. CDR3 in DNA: TGTGCCAGCAGTCCAAAGGGGGCCACGATCTTCTACGAGCAGTACTTC. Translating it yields CASSPKGATIFYEQYF.

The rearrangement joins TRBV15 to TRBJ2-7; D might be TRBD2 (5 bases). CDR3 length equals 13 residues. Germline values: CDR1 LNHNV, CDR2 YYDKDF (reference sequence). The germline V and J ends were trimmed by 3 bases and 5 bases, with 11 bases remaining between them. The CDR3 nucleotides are TGTGCCACCAGCAGTATCGACGGGGACGAGCAGTACTTC. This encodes CATSSIDGDEQYF. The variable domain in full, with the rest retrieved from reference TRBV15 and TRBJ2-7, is DAMVIQNPRYQVTQFGKPVTLSCSQTLNHNVMYWYQQKSSQAPKLLFHYYDKDFNNEADTPDNFQSRRPNTSFCFLDIRSPGLGDTAMYLCATSSIDGDEQYFGPGTRLTVT.